This T cell receptor beta chain was obtained from a study of monozygotic twins with inflammatory bowel disease. Each TCR library consumed 3,000 to 4,000 ng of total RNA. Samples each yielded cDNA through eight separate reactions. Two nested PCRs, roughly 16 and 10 cycles, amplified TCRalpha and TCRbeta cDNA. TCRdb re-called the 5' RACE reads; one entry per CDR3 protein, DNA not given. The sample table sets out tens of thousands of distinct CDR3 sequences. This CDR3 has 15 residues. Germline loops: CDR1 SGHRS, CDR2 YFSETQ. Sequenced sample: blood. This sequence originates from a human donor with ulcerative colitis or Crohn's disease, or a healthy co-twin of an affected twin (not recorded which). V usage is TRBV5-1 and J usage is TRBJ1-4; TCRdb picks TRBD1, but there is no DNA to check that call. The CDR3 protein is CASSLDGRGREKLFF.